The TCR beta chain described here comes from a study of cytomegalovirus exposure and HLA in healthy donors. PCR was performed using 60 Vbeta and 13 Jbeta primers. TCRdb's copy holds only in-frame clones and misses some; the assay was immunoSEQ multiplex PCR. There are some 150,000 clones in the sample; roughly three quarters occur only once, and about 1.1% lies in the top ten. Everyone who donated was a healthy bone marrow donor. The sequencing input was PBMCs. This receptor was taken from a male donor in good health and CMV-seronegative.

The CDR3: CAISEPGEGLAKNIQYF. CDR3 in DNA: TGTGCCATCAGTGAGCCAGGGGAGGGTCTAGCCAAAAACATTCAGTACTTC. The chain links TRBV10-3 to TRBJ2-4, with D possibly matching TRBD2 (7 bases). The length of the CDR3 is 17 residues. Germline CDR1 is ENHRY and CDR2 is SYGVKD. V dropped 2 bases and J dropped 0 bases, with 14 bases sitting between them.